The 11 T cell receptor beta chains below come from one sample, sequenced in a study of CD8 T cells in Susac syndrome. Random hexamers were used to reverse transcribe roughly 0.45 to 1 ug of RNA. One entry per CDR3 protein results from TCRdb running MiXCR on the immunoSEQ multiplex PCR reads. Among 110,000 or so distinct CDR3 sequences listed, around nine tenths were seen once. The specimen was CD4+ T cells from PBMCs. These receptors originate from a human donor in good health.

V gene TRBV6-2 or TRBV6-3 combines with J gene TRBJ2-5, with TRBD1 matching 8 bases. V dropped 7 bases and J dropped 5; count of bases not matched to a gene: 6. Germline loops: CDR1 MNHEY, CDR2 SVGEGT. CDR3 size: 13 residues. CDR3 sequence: CASNRDRTETQYF. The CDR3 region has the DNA TGTGCCAGCAACCGGGACAGGACGGAGACCCAGTACTTC.

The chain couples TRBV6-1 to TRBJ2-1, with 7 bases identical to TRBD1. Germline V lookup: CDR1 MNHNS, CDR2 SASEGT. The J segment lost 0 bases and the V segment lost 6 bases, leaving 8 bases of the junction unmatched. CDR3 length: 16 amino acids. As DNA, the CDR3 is TGTGCCAGCAGGAAAACAGGGGCGAGCTCCTACAATGAGCAGTTCTTC. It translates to CASRKTGASSYNEQFF.

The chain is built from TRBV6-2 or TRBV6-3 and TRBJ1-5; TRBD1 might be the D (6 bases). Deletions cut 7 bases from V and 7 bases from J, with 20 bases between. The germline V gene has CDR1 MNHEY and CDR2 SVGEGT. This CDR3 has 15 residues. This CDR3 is CASTTRLQGRQPQHF. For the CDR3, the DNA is TGTGCCAGCACCACCCGGTTACAGGGAAGGCAGCCCCAGCATTTT.

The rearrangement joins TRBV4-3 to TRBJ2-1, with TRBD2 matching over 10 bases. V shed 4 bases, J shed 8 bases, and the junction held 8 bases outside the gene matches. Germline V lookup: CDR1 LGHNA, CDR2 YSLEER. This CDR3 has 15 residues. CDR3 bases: TGCGCCAGCAGCCCAAGAAGCGGGAGGGGCGATGAGCAGTTCTTC. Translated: CASSPRSGRGDEQFF.

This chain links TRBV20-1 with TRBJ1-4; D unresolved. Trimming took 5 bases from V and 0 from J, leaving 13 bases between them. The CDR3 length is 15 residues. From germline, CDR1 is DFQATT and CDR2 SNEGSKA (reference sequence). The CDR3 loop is CSARRISATNEKLFF. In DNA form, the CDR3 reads TGCAGTGCTCGTAGGATTTCCGCAACTAATGAAAAACTGTTTTTT.

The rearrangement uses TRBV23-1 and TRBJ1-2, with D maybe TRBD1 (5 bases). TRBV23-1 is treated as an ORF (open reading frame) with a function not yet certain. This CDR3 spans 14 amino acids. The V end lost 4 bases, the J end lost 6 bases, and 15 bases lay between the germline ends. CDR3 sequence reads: CASSPQAWGDGYTF. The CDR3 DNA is TGCGCCAGCAGTCCCCAGGCGTGGGGGGATGGCTACACCTTC.

DNA for the CDR3: TGTGCCAGCAGCTGGGGACAGGGGGACACCGGGGAGCTGTTTTTT. Translating gives CASSWGQGDTGELFF. The chain links TRBV7-6 to TRBJ2-2; 11 bases map to TRBD1. The germline gives CDR1 SGHVS, CDR2 FNYEAQ. V lost 4 bases, J lost 3 bases, and 1 base stayed unmatched. The CDR3 length is 15 residues. Complete variable domain (other parts from reference TRBV7-6 and TRBJ2-2): GAGVSQSPRYKVTKRGQDVALRCDPISGHVSLYWYRQALGQGPEFLTYFNYEAQQDKSGLPNDRFSAERPEGSISTLTIQRTEQRDSAMYRCASSWGQGDTGELFFGEGSRLTVL.

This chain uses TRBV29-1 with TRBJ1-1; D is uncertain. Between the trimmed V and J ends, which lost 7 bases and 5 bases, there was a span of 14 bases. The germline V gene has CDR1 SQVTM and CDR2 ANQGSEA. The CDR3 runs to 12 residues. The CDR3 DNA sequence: TGCAGCGCCCCCGCCTCCGGGACTGAAGCTTTCTTT. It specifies CSAPASGTEAFF.

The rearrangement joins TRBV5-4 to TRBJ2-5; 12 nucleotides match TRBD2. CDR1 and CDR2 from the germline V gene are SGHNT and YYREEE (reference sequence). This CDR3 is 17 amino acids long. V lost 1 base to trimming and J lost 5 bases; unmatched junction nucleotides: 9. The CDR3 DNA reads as TGTGCCAGCAGCTTGAGCCGAACTAGCGGGAGGATCGAGACCCAGTACTTC. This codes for CASSLSRTSGRIETQYF.

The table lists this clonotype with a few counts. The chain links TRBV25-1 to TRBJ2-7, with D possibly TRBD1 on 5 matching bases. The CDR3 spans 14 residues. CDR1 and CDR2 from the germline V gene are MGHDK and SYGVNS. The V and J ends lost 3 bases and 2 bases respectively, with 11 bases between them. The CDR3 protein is CASSDSGRAYEQYF. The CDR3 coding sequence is TGTGCCAGCAGTGACTCCGGCAGGGCCTACGAGCAGTACTTC.

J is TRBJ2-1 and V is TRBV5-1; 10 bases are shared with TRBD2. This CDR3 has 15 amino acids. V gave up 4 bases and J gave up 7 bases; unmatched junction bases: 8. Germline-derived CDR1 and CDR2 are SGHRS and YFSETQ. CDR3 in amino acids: CASSKASGGRNEQFF. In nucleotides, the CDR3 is TGCGCCAGCAGCAAGGCTAGCGGGGGTAGAAATGAGCAGTTCTTC.